The rows below give T cell receptor beta chains drawn from one sample of a study of control samples from healthy donors and cancer patients. Sequenced by immunoSEQ multiplex PCR; TCRdb stores in-frame clones only, minus some. Here the sample spans 35,000 to 50,000 clones, around 87% being singletons. Input material: PBMCs. All receptors come from a woman in her fifties or sixties with lung cancer. Both conserved end residues are part of each CDR3. A D gene is named only where the DNA matches it firmly. Clone size is given for some rows only: seen once, a few or many times, or a class if the clone is expanded.

V gene	clone size	D gene	J gene	CDR3 DNA	CDR3 protein
TRBV5-1	.	TRBD1	TRBJ1-2	TGCGCCAGCAGCTTGGACAACCGGACAGGGGACCGGGGCTACACCTTC	CASSLDNRTGDRGYTF
TRBV5-1	.	.	TRBJ2-1	TGCGCCAGCAGCTTTCAACAGGCCTACAATGAGCAGTTCTTC	CASSFQQAYNEQFF
TRBV29-1	.	.	TRBJ1-1	TGCAGCGTTGCCGGAAGTCAGGGGAGGAACACTGAAGCTTTCTTT	CSVAGSQGRNTEAFF
TRBV25-1	.	TRBD1	TRBJ2-2	TGTGCCAGCGCCTGGGACAGGGGAACCGGGGAGCTGTTTTTT	CASAWDRGTGELFF
TRBV5-4	.	.	TRBJ2-3	TGTGCCAGCTTTAGGGGCCCTAGCACAGATACGCAGTATTTT	CASFRGPSTDTQYF
TRBV10-1	.	.	TRBJ1-1	TGCGCCAGCAGTGAAGGGAACACTGAAGCTTTCTTT	CASSEGNTEAFF
TRBV11-3	.	.	TRBJ2-7	TGTGCCAGCAGCTTAGGACATAGCGGCTACGAGCAGTACTTC	CASSLGHSGYEQYF
TRBV15	.	.	TRBJ1-1	TGTGCCACCAGCAGAGTCCAGCTGACTGAAGCTTTCTTT	CATSRVQLTEAFF
TRBV25-1	.	.	TRBJ1-5	TGTGCCAGCAGTTCGGGGAGCAATCAGCCCCAGCATTTT	CASSSGSNQPQHF
TRBV11-2	.	TRBD1	TRBJ1-5	TGTGCCAGCAGCCCACGACCCGGGACAGGGAAGGCTCAGCCCCAGCATTTT	CASSPRPGTGKAQPQHF
TRBV28	once	.	TRBJ1-1	TGTGCCAGCAGTGCCCGGGAAAGCCGCACTGAAGCTTTCTTT	CASSARESRTEAFF
TRBV24-1	.	.	TRBJ1-2	TGTGCCACCAGTGTTGGAGGGAGGTATGGCTACACCTTC	CATSVGGRYGYTF
TRBV7-7	.	TRBD2	TRBJ2-1	TGTGCCAGCAGCTTAGGTCTAGCGGGAGGTGATAATGAGCAGTTCTTC	CASSLGLAGGDNEQFF
TRBV11-3	.	.	TRBJ2-5	TGTGCCAGCAGCTTAGGAGGGAACCAAGAGACCCAGTACTTC	CASSLGGNQETQYF
TRBV6-6	.	TRBD1	TRBJ2-7	TGTGCCAGCAGTTACTTTGGGACAGCAAACTCCTACGAGCAGTACTTC	CASSYFGTANSYEQYF
TRBV11-2	.	.	TRBJ2-5	TGTGCCAGCAGCTTACAAGGGGTGTCCTACCAAGAGACCCAGTACTTC	CASSLQGVSYQETQYF
TRBV27	.	TRBD1	TRBJ2-7	TGTGCCAGCAGCCGCAGGGGGCTTACACAAACCTACGAGCAGTACTTC	CASSRRGLTQTYEQYF
TRBV7-3	.	TRBD1	TRBJ1-2	TGTGCCAGCAGCCCCGGCGGGACAGGGAATGGGAACTATGGCTACACCTTC	CASSPGGTGNGNYGYTF
TRBV19	.	.	TRBJ1-1	TGTGCCAGTACCCCTTTTGGGTATAGAGGGCACACTGAAGCTTTCTTT	CASTPFGYRGHTEAFF
TRBV5-1	.	.	TRBJ1-3	TGCGCCAGCAGCCTTTACTCTGGAAACACCATATATTTT	CASSLYSGNTIYF
TRBV18	.	.	TRBJ1-4	TGTGCCAGCTCACCCACGGCAGCAGCAACTAATGAAAAACTGTTTTTT	CASSPTAAATNEKLFF
TRBV11-2	.	TRBD1	TRBJ2-6	TGTGCCAGCAGCCCACGGACAGGGGCGTACTCTGGGGCCAACGTCCTGACTTTC	CASSPRTGAYSGANVLTF
TRBV11-3	.	TRBD1	TRBJ2-1	TGTGCCAGCAGCTTTGACAGGGAGATCGATGAGCAGTTCTTC	CASSFDREIDEQFF
TRBV12-3/TRBV12-4	few	.	TRBJ2-7	TGTGCCAGCAGTTTCGGTGATTTGGAGCAGTACTTC	CASSFGDLEQYF
TRBV11-3	once	.	TRBJ2-1	TGTGCCAGCAGCTTAGGTAGCGGTGATGAGCAGTTCTTC	CASSLGSGDEQFF
TRBV21-1	.	.	TRBJ1-5	TGTGCCAGCAGCAAAGACAGGGGCAATCAGCCCCAGCATTTT	CASSKDRGNQPQHF
TRBV28	.	TRBD1	TRBJ2-7	TGTGCCAGCAGTCAAACCGGGACAGGGTTAAAAAAGCAGTACTTC	CASSQTGTGLKKQYF
TRBV7-2	.	TRBD1	TRBJ1-1	TGTGCCAGCAGCTTCACAGGGGGAAGTTCGGGAAAAACTGAAGCTTTCTTT	CASSFTGGSSGKTEAFF
TRBV29-1	.	.	TRBJ1-1	TGCAGCGGAGGAGGGACGAACACTGAAGCTTTCTTT	CSGGGTNTEAFF
TRBV7-9	.	.	TRBJ2-7	TGTGCCAGCAGCTTTTTTTGGGCCCCCTACGAGCAGTACTTC	CASSFFWAPYEQYF
TRBV4-2	.	TRBD2	TRBJ2-7	TGTGCCAGCAGCCAAGATCAAGCGGGAGAGCGATACGAGCAGTACTTC	CASSQDQAGERYEQYF
TRBV3-1/TRBV3-2	.	.	TRBJ2-5	TGTGCCAGCAGCCATGCGAGCGGCCAAGAGACCCAGTACTTC	CASSHASGQETQYF
TRBV29-1	.	TRBD2	TRBJ2-1	TGCAGCGTCTTAGCGGGAGGGCCGGGCAATGAGCAGTTCTTC	CSVLAGGPGNEQFF
TRBV21-1	.	.	TRBJ2-2	TGTGCCAGCAGCAATTTATTTCCACGGGACAGGGTCTGCCCCGGGGAGCTGTTTTTT	CASSNLFPRDRVCPGELFF
TRBV10-2	.	TRBD1	TRBJ2-3	TGCGCCAGCTCGGGGGGCTCCCGGGACAGGGCTAGCACAGATACGCAGTATTTT	CASSGGSRDRASTDTQYF
TRBV3-1/TRBV3-2	.	.	TRBJ1-1	TGTGCCAGCAGCCAAGATCTGGGTTCGAGTGCACCGAACACTGAAGCTTTCTTT	CASSQDLGSSAPNTEAFF
TRBV7-2	.	.	TRBJ2-7	TGTGCCAGCAGCTCTTCGACAGGCTACGAGCAGTACTTC	CASSSSTGYEQYF
TRBV6-2/TRBV6-3	.	.	TRBJ1-1	TGTGCCAGCAGTTATCCCGGCTCGGGCGCTTTCTTT	CASSYPGSGAFF
TRBV13	.	.	TRBJ2-5	TGTGCCAGCAGCTCTTACAGGGTCGGAACAGAGGAGACCCAGTACTTC	CASSSYRVGTEETQYF
TRBV19	.	.	TRBJ1-1	TGTGCCAGAGCCGGTCTGGGAAGGGCAATGAACACTGAAGCTTTCTTT	CARAGLGRAMNTEAFF
TRBV18	.	TRBD2	TRBJ2-7	TGTGCCAGCTCACCCCCGGGGAGGGCCCCCTCCTACGAGCAGTACTTC	CASSPPGRAPSYEQYF
TRBV4-2	.	TRBD1	TRBJ1-1	TGTGCCAGCAGCCCGCAGGCCACAGGGGTCACTGAAGCTTTCTTT	CASSPQATGVTEAFF
TRBV7-9	.	.	TRBJ1-4	TGTGCCAGCAGCTTAGTACAGACTAATGAAAAACTGTTTTTT	CASSLVQTNEKLFF
TRBV10-3	once	TRBD2	TRBJ2-1	TGTGCCATCAGTGAGTCGCTGGGACTAGCGATGAATGAGCAGTTCTTC	CAISESLGLAMNEQFF
TRBV28	.	.	TRBJ1-6	TGCGCCAGCAGAACCTATAATTCACCCCTCCACTTT	CASRTYNSPLHF
TRBV10-1	.	.	TRBJ1-1	TGCGCCAGCAGTGAGTCGGGAGGGACTGAAGCTTTCTTT	CASSESGGTEAFF
TRBV4-2	once	.	TRBJ1-2	TGTGCCAGCAGCCAAGCAGGGTCTAGGGATGGCTACACCTTC	CASSQAGSRDGYTF
TRBV12-3/TRBV12-4	.	.	TRBJ1-1	TGTGCCAGCAGTTCGAACTGGAACACTGAAGCTTTCTTT	CASSSNWNTEAFF
TRBV27	.	.	TRBJ1-2	TGTGCCACTTCTCGGGGGGCGAGCTATGGCTACACCTTC	CATSRGASYGYTF
TRBV30	.	.	TRBJ2-4	TGTGCCTGGAGTGTGGTCTCTAAAAACATTCAGTACTTC	CAWSVVSKNIQYF
TRBV29-1	once	.	TRBJ1-1	TGCAGCGCTGGACCAACTGAAGCTTTCTTT	CSAGPTEAFF
TRBV12-3/TRBV12-4	once	TRBD1	TRBJ1-1	TGTGCCAGCAGTCCAGGACAGGGCATACAAGCTTTCTTT	CASSPGQGIQAFF
TRBV28	.	TRBD2	TRBJ2-1	TGTGCCAGCGGGGGACTAGCGACTAGCTCCTACAATGAGCAGTTCTTC	CASGGLATSSYNEQFF
TRBV20-1	.	.	TRBJ2-1	TGCAGTGCTACGATATACAATGAGCAGTTCTTC	CSATIYNEQFF
TRBV11-2	.	.	TRBJ2-5	TGTGCCAGCAGCTTCGCCGAGACCCAGTACTTC	CASSFAETQYF